A selection of T cell receptor beta chains follows, all from one sample in a study of cytomegalovirus exposure and HLA in healthy donors. The table came from immunoSEQ multiplex PCR; TCRdb's copy has only in-frame clones and leaves some out. The table has about 200,000 clones, 75% to 90% seen once; the top ten hold less than 7%. Sequencing was done on a sample of PBMCs. The receptors originated from a woman aged 18-29 years in good health and CMV-seronegative. Each CDR3 is given with its conserved first and last residue. The D gene is left open where the match is weak. Size values are once, few and many counts, or a class for expanded clones, and some rows have none.

clone_size: NA; d_call: TRBD2; j_call: TRBJ2-7; v_call: TRBV10-1; cdr3_aa: CASSESGTSGFYEQYF; cdr3_nt: TGCGCCAGCAGTGAGTCGGGGACTAGCGGGTTCTACGAGCAGTACTTC
clone_size: NA; d_call: NA; j_call: TRBJ2-2; v_call: TRBV18; cdr3_aa: CASSPGTANTGELFF; cdr3_nt: TGTGCCAGCTCACCCGGGACGGCGAACACCGGGGAGCTGTTTTTT
clone_size: NA; d_call: NA; j_call: TRBJ1-5; v_call: TRBV30; cdr3_aa: CAWSVGSNQPQHF; cdr3_nt: TGTGCCTGGAGTGTTGGTAGCAATCAGCCCCAGCATTTT
clone_size: NA; d_call: NA; j_call: TRBJ2-3; v_call: TRBV2; cdr3_aa: CASSENRIEDTQYF; cdr3_nt: TGTGCCAGCAGTGAAAACCGCATAGAAGATACGCAGTATTTT
clone_size: NA; d_call: NA; j_call: TRBJ2-4; v_call: TRBV5-1; cdr3_aa: CASSHGQTPIAKNIQYF; cdr3_nt: TGCGCCAGCAGCCACGGACAGACCCCCATAGCCAAAAACATTCAGTACTTC
clone_size: NA; d_call: TRBD1; j_call: TRBJ1-1; v_call: TRBV5-1; cdr3_aa: CASSLRDRGNTEAFF; cdr3_nt: TGCGCCAGCAGCTTGCGGGACAGGGGTAACACTGAAGCTTTCTTT
clone_size: NA; d_call: NA; j_call: TRBJ2-7; v_call: TRBV6-1; cdr3_aa: CASSDTWTGSSYEQYF; cdr3_nt: TGTGCCAGCAGTGACACTTGGACGGGAAGCTCCTACGAGCAGTACTTC
clone_size: NA; d_call: NA; j_call: TRBJ2-1; v_call: TRBV2; cdr3_aa: CASSARNEQFF; cdr3_nt: TGTGCCAGCAGTGCGCGAAATGAGCAGTTCTTC
clone_size: NA; d_call: NA; j_call: TRBJ1-2; v_call: TRBV30; cdr3_aa: CASDGGGYTF; cdr3_nt: TGTGCCTCGGACGGTGGAGGCTACACCTTC
clone_size: NA; d_call: TRBD1; j_call: TRBJ2-3; v_call: TRBV5-4; cdr3_aa: CASSLGDRADTQYF; cdr3_nt: TGTGCCAGCAGCTTGGGGGACAGGGCAGATACGCAGTATTTT
clone_size: NA; d_call: NA; j_call: TRBJ1-2; v_call: TRBV7-3; cdr3_aa: CASSPQTGPGLDGYTF; cdr3_nt: TGTGCCAGCAGCCCCCAAACGGGGCCAGGGTTGGATGGCTACACCTTC
clone_size: NA; d_call: NA; j_call: TRBJ2-2; v_call: TRBV18; cdr3_aa: CASSPGPHTGELFF; cdr3_nt: TGTGCCAGCTCGCCCGGGCCTCACACCGGGGAGCTGTTTTTT
clone_size: NA; d_call: TRBD2; j_call: TRBJ2-5; v_call: TRBV2; cdr3_aa: CASTLRTSGRKTQYF; cdr3_nt: TGTGCCAGCACCCTTAGGACTAGCGGGAGGAAGACCCAGTACTTC
clone_size: NA; d_call: NA; j_call: TRBJ1-2; v_call: TRBV6-1; cdr3_aa: CASSDVGSSNYGYTF; cdr3_nt: TGTGCCAGCAGTGATGTTGGCAGTTCTAACTATGGCTACACCTTC
clone_size: once; d_call: NA; j_call: TRBJ2-7; v_call: TRBV5-4; cdr3_aa: CASSSGRSYEQYF; cdr3_nt: TGTGCCAGCAGCTCGGGACGGAGCTACGAGCAGTACTTC
clone_size: NA; d_call: NA; j_call: TRBJ1-3; v_call: TRBV27; cdr3_aa: CASSSLEAGNTIYF; cdr3_nt: TGTGCCAGCAGTTCCCTCGAGGCTGGAAACACCATATATTTT
clone_size: NA; d_call: TRBD2; j_call: TRBJ2-1; v_call: TRBV13; cdr3_aa: CASSLRTSGAYNEQFF; cdr3_nt: TGTGCCAGCAGCCTCCGGACTAGCGGGGCCTACAATGAGCAGTTCTTC
clone_size: NA; d_call: NA; j_call: TRBJ1-2; v_call: TRBV6-5; cdr3_aa: CASSDGPGYGYTF; cdr3_nt: TGTGCCAGCAGTGACGGGCCAGGCTATGGCTACACCTTC
clone_size: NA; d_call: TRBD1; j_call: TRBJ2-3; v_call: TRBV9; cdr3_aa: CASTKTGADTQYF; cdr3_nt: TGTGCCAGCACCAAAACAGGGGCAGATACGCAGTATTTT
clone_size: few; d_call: TRBD1; j_call: TRBJ1-1; v_call: TRBV11-3; cdr3_aa: CASSSTGDTEAFF; cdr3_nt: TGTGCCAGCAGCTCCACAGGGGACACTGAAGCTTTCTTT
clone_size: NA; d_call: NA; j_call: TRBJ1-4; v_call: TRBV6-6; cdr3_aa: CASTFRGVRNEKLFF; cdr3_nt: TGTGCCAGCACTTTCAGGGGAGTAAGGAATGAAAAACTGTTTTTT
clone_size: NA; d_call: TRBD2; j_call: TRBJ2-2; v_call: TRBV7-6; cdr3_aa: CASSLEVAGGNTGELFF; cdr3_nt: TGTGCCAGCAGCTTAGAGGTGGCGGGAGGGAACACCGGGGAGCTGTTTTTT
clone_size: NA; d_call: NA; j_call: TRBJ2-3; v_call: TRBV15; cdr3_aa: CATGSYRDTQYF; cdr3_nt: TGTGCCACCGGGAGTTACCGAGATACGCAGTATTTT
clone_size: once; d_call: NA; j_call: TRBJ1-1; v_call: TRBV7-4; cdr3_aa: CASSLAGTPLGSYEAFF; cdr3_nt: TGTGCCAGCAGCCTCGCCGGGACACCGTTAGGTTCCTATGAAGCTTTCTTT
clone_size: NA; d_call: NA; j_call: TRBJ1-5; v_call: TRBV6-1; cdr3_aa: CASGRGAGVNQPQHF; cdr3_nt: TGTGCCAGCGGGCGGGGCGCGGGTGTCAATCAGCCCCAGCATTTT
clone_size: NA; d_call: NA; j_call: TRBJ1-1; v_call: TRBV9; cdr3_aa: CASSGEGRSEAFF; cdr3_nt: TGTGCCAGCAGCGGGGAGGGGAGATCTGAAGCTTTCTTT
clone_size: NA; d_call: NA; j_call: TRBJ1-1; v_call: TRBV9; cdr3_aa: CASSADGGLNTEAFF; cdr3_nt: TGTGCCAGCAGCGCCGACGGGGGATTGAACACTGAAGCTTTCTTT
clone_size: NA; d_call: NA; j_call: TRBJ2-6; v_call: TRBV4-1; cdr3_aa: CASSQRAPGDSGANVLTF; cdr3_nt: TGCGCCAGCAGCCAAAGGGCCCCGGGGGACTCTGGGGCCAACGTCCTGACTTTC
clone_size: NA; d_call: NA; j_call: TRBJ2-5; v_call: TRBV5-1; cdr3_aa: CASSPVGGDQETQYF; cdr3_nt: TGCGCCAGCAGCCCCGTCGGGGGAGACCAAGAGACCCAGTACTTC
clone_size: once; d_call: TRBD2; j_call: TRBJ2-7; v_call: TRBV7-2; cdr3_aa: CASSPGLVPAYF; cdr3_nt: TGTGCCAGCAGCCCCGGACTAGTTCCGGCGTACTTC
clone_size: NA; d_call: TRBD2; j_call: TRBJ2-7; v_call: TRBV28; cdr3_aa: CASTPRGGPSYEQYF; cdr3_nt: TGTGCCAGCACCCCCCGGGGGGGACCCTCCTACGAGCAGTACTTC
clone_size: NA; d_call: TRBD1; j_call: TRBJ1-2; v_call: TRBV10-2; cdr3_aa: CASSAHRDREDGYTF; cdr3_nt: TGCGCCAGCAGTGCACACCGGGACAGGGAGGATGGCTACACCTTC
clone_size: NA; d_call: NA; j_call: TRBJ1-5; v_call: TRBV5-4; cdr3_aa: CASSLEPEDQPQHF; cdr3_nt: TGTGCCAGCAGCTTGGAGCCTGAGGACCAGCCCCAGCATTTT
clone_size: once; d_call: NA; j_call: TRBJ2-2; v_call: TRBV9; cdr3_aa: CASSVARNTGELFF; cdr3_nt: TGTGCCAGCAGCGTAGCTCGCAACACCGGGGAGCTGTTTTTT
clone_size: NA; d_call: NA; j_call: TRBJ2-1; v_call: TRBV13; cdr3_aa: CASSQRGQKLVRDYNEQFF; cdr3_nt: TGTGCCAGCAGCCAACGGGGACAGAAACTAGTGCGGGATTACAATGAGCAGTTCTTC
clone_size: NA; d_call: TRBD1; j_call: TRBJ1-1; v_call: TRBV5-8; cdr3_aa: CASSRDRLNTEAFF; cdr3_nt: TGTGCCAGCAGTCGGGACAGGTTGAACACTGAAGCTTTCTTT
clone_size: NA; d_call: TRBD1; j_call: TRBJ1-5; v_call: TRBV4-1; cdr3_aa: CASSPWTGPSNQPQHF; cdr3_nt: TGCGCCAGCAGCCCCTGGACAGGGCCTAGCAATCAGCCCCAGCATTTT
clone_size: NA; d_call: TRBD1; j_call: TRBJ1-3; v_call: TRBV6-6; cdr3_aa: CASSLRDRLNTIYF; cdr3_nt: TGTGCCAGCAGTCTCCGGGACAGACTAAACACCATATATTTT
clone_size: NA; d_call: TRBD1; j_call: TRBJ2-7; v_call: TRBV7-9; cdr3_aa: CASSRVQGAYYEQYF; cdr3_nt: TGTGCCAGCAGCCGGGTCCAGGGGGCCTACTACGAGCAGTACTTC
clone_size: NA; d_call: TRBD1; j_call: TRBJ1-2; v_call: TRBV5-6; cdr3_aa: CASSLEGAHYGYTF; cdr3_nt: TGTGCCAGCAGCTTGGAGGGGGCGCACTATGGCTACACCTTC
clone_size: NA; d_call: NA; j_call: TRBJ1-2; v_call: TRBV19; cdr3_aa: CASSTSSWGYTF; cdr3_nt: TGTGCCAGTAGTACGAGCTCCTGGGGCTACACCTTC
clone_size: NA; d_call: TRBD1; j_call: TRBJ2-5; v_call: TRBV30; cdr3_aa: CAWDLGTGGEETQYF; cdr3_nt: TGTGCCTGGGATCTCGGGACAGGAGGAGAAGAGACCCAGTACTTC
clone_size: NA; d_call: TRBD1; j_call: TRBJ1-2; v_call: TRBV28; cdr3_aa: CASSPPGQGVKYGYTF; cdr3_nt: TGTGCCAGCAGTCCTCCGGGACAGGGGGTCAAGTATGGCTACACCTTC
clone_size: NA; d_call: NA; j_call: TRBJ2-2; v_call: TRBV2; cdr3_aa: CASRGGWNTGELFF; cdr3_nt: TGTGCCAGCAGGGGGGGCTGGAACACCGGGGAGCTGTTTTTT
clone_size: NA; d_call: TRBD2; j_call: TRBJ2-3; v_call: TRBV2; cdr3_aa: CASSEQRGGMDTQYF; cdr3_nt: TGTGCCAGCAGTGAGCAGCGGGGGGGCATGGATACGCAGTATTTT
clone_size: NA; d_call: NA; j_call: TRBJ2-5; v_call: TRBV29-1; cdr3_aa: CSVDGRVGETQYF; cdr3_nt: TGCAGCGTTGACGGCAGGGTCGGGGAGACCCAGTACTTC
clone_size: NA; d_call: NA; j_call: TRBJ2-1; v_call: TRBV5-4; cdr3_aa: CASSLASSDEQFF; cdr3_nt: TGTGCCAGCAGCTTGGCCAGTTCGGATGAGCAGTTCTTC
clone_size: NA; d_call: NA; j_call: TRBJ2-5; v_call: TRBV5-4; cdr3_aa: CASSLTLGETQYF; cdr3_nt: TGTGCCAGCAGCTTAACCCTTGGGGAGACCCAGTACTTC
clone_size: NA; d_call: TRBD1; j_call: TRBJ1-2; v_call: TRBV2; cdr3_aa: CASMWGQGDGYTF; cdr3_nt: TGTGCCAGCATGTGGGGACAGGGGGATGGCTACACCTTC
clone_size: NA; d_call: TRBD2; j_call: TRBJ2-1; v_call: TRBV10-3; cdr3_aa: CAISELAGPEQFF; cdr3_nt: TGTGCCATCAGTGAGCTAGCGGGACCAGAGCAGTTCTTC
clone_size: once; d_call: TRBD1; j_call: TRBJ1-5; v_call: TRBV6-7; cdr3_aa: CASRLGQGSQPQHF; cdr3_nt: TGTGCCAGCAGGCTAGGACAGGGGAGTCAGCCCCAGCATTTT
clone_size: NA; d_call: TRBD1; j_call: TRBJ2-7; v_call: TRBV28; cdr3_aa: CASSLSRDRVSYEQYF; cdr3_nt: TGTGCCAGCAGTTTATCCCGGGACAGGGTCTCCTACGAGCAGTACTTC
clone_size: NA; d_call: NA; j_call: TRBJ1-2; v_call: TRBV9; cdr3_aa: CASSSSPPGGGYGYTF; cdr3_nt: TGTGCCAGCAGCTCTAGTCCTCCGGGGGGAGGCTATGGCTACACCTTC
clone_size: NA; d_call: NA; j_call: TRBJ2-5; v_call: TRBV5-1; cdr3_aa: CASSPNAGGRETQYF; cdr3_nt: TGCGCCAGCAGCCCTAACGCGGGCGGAAGGGAGACCCAGTACTTC
clone_size: NA; d_call: NA; j_call: TRBJ1-2; v_call: TRBV5-6; cdr3_aa: CASSTLTQGNYGYTF; cdr3_nt: TGTGCCAGCAGCACCCTGACCCAGGGCAACTATGGCTACACCTTC
clone_size: NA; d_call: NA; j_call: TRBJ1-2; v_call: TRBV10-2; cdr3_aa: CASGPGSYGYTF; cdr3_nt: TGCGCCAGCGGCCCGGGGAGCTATGGCTACACCTTC
clone_size: NA; d_call: TRBD2; j_call: TRBJ2-7; v_call: TRBV7-9; cdr3_aa: CASSSGLAGGFEQYF; cdr3_nt: TGTGCCAGCAGCTCGGGACTAGCGGGGGGGTTTGAGCAGTACTTC
clone_size: NA; d_call: NA; j_call: TRBJ1-2; v_call: TRBV15; cdr3_aa: CATSRDLGNYGYTF; cdr3_nt: TGTGCCACCAGCAGAGATTTAGGGAACTATGGCTACACCTTC
clone_size: once; d_call: NA; j_call: TRBJ1-4; v_call: TRBV30; cdr3_aa: CAWSVMKSADKLFF; cdr3_nt: TGTGCCTGGAGTGTAATGAAGTCAGCGGACAAACTGTTTTTT
clone_size: NA; d_call: TRBD1; j_call: TRBJ2-7; v_call: TRBV27; cdr3_aa: CASSLLRDRGYEQYF; cdr3_nt: TGTGCCAGCAGTTTATTACGGGACAGGGGTTACGAGCAGTACTTC